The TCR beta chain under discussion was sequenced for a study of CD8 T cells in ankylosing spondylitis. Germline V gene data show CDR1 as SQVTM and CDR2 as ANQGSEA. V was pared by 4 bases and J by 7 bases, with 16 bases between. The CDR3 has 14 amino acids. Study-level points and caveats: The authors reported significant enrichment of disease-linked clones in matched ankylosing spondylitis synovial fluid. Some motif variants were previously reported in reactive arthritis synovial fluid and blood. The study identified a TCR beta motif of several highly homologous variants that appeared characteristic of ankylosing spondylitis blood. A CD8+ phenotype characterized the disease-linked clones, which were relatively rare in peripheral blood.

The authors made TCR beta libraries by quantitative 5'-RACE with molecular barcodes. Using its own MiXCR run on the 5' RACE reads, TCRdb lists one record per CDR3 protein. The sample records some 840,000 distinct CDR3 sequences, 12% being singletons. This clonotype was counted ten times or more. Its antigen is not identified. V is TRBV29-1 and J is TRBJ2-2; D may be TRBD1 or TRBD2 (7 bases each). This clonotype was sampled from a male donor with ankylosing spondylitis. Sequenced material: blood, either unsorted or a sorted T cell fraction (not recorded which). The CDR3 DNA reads TGCAGCGTTGTAGGGAGGGGGCAGGTCGGGGAGCTGTTTTTT. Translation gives CSVVGRGQVGELFF.